The clone carrying this TCR beta chain was seen a few times. The target antigen is unknown. The data are from a study of T cells after yellow fever vaccination. Study information: In the case of low-cell-number fractions, SMART-Seq v4 Ultra Low Input was used for preparation. Study observations and caveats: CD4 and CD8 compartments shared a small share of clonotypes.

The CDR3 is 16 amino acids. V was pared by 3 bases and J by 0 bases, with 12 bases between. The V gene's germline CDR1 is LNHDA and CDR2 SQIVND (reference sequence). TCR cDNA, made by 5'RACE template switching, carried an added universal primer site and UMIs. Using its own MiXCR run on the 5' RACE reads, TCRdb lists one record per CDR3 protein. The sample lists approximately 130,000 distinct CDR3 sequences; roughly 15% were seen once. The rearrangement joins TRBV19 to TRBJ2-1, with TRBD1 as a possible D gene (5 bases). The receptor was derived from a man between 18 and 35 years old who received the YFV17D yellow fever vaccine. Sequencing was performed on CD8+ T cells sorted from PBMCs, taken 5 days after the yellow fever booster vaccination. This chain's CDR3 is CASSMGPRGSYNEQFF. CDR3 in DNA: TGTGCCAGTAGTATGGGCCCAAGGGGCTCCTACAATGAGCAGTTCTTC.